The clone carrying this T cell receptor beta chain showed up just once. Different DNA sequences within this sample yield the same CDR3. Per the original data handling: Reference gene primer amplification in the assay estimated nucleated cell counts. TCRdb's table, derived via immunoSEQ multiplex PCR, lists solely in-frame clones and lacks some. V and J calls and clone size come straight from that table; D and trimming were deduced from the DNA. Found here are 230,000 or so clones, around four fifths of them singletons; the top ten hold 20%. Deletions cut 5 bases from V and 1 base from J, with 9 bases between. CDR3 length: 14 amino acids. CDR1 is MDHEN, CDR2 SYDVKM, per germline. The data were obtained in a study of blood T cell repertoires in COVID-19. Across the study: The samples span acute and convalescent COVID-19 from the United States, Italy and Spain. Sources were T cells, B-cell-depleted T cells, or PBMCs; the material itself was cDNA or gDNA.

This chain joins TRBV28 and TRBJ2-1; maybe TRBD2 (6 bases). The clonotype originates from a man younger than 45 with active or convalescent COVID-19. The sequenced sample was peripheral blood. The CDR3 DNA sequence: TGTGCCAGCAGTCCCGGGGGTTCCTACAATGAGCAGTTCTTC. Residues: CASSPGGSYNEQFF. The variable domain in full, completed from reference TRBV28 and TRBJ2-1, reads DVKVTQSSRYLVKRTGEKVFLECVQDMDHENMFWYRQDPGLGLRLIYFSYDVKMKEKGDIPEGYSVSREKKERFSLILESASTNQTSMYLCASSPGGSYNEQFFGPGTRLTVL.